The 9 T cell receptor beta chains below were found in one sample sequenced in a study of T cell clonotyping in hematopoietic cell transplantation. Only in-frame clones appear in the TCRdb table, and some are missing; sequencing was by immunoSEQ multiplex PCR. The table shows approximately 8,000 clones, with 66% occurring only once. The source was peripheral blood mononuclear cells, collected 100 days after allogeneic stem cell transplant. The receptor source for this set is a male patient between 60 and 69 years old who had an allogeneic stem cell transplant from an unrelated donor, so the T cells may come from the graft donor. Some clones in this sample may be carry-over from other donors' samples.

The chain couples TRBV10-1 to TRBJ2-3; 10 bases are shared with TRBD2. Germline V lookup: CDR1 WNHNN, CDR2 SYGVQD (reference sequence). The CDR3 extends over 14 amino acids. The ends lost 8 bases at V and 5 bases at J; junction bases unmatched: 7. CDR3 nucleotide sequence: TGCGCCAGCCAAGCGGGGGGGCAAGTAGATACGCAGTATTTT. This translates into CASQAGGQVDTQYF.

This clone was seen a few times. The CDR3, as DNA: TGTGCCAGCAGCCTCATTCGAGAGGGAGGCCCCTGGGATACGCAGTATTTT. It is translated as CASSLIREGGPWDTQYF. The chain links TRBV7-2 to TRBJ2-3; weak D call: TRBD2 (6 bases). Germline lookup yields CDR1 SGHTA and CDR2 FQGNSA. The CDR3 loop spans 17 amino acids. Trimming stripped 5 bases from V and 6 bases from J, with 24 bases between.

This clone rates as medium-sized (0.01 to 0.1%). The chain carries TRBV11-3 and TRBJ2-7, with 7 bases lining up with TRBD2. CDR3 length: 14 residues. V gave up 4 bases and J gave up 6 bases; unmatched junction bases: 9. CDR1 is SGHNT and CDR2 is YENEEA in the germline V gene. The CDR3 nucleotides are TGTGCCAGCAGCTCGGGGGGAGTCTCCGCCGAGCAGTACTTC. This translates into CASSSGGVSAEQYF. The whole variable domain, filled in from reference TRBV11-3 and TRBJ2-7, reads EAGVVQSPRYKIIEKKQPVAFWCNPISGHNTLYWYLQNLGQGPELLIRYENEEAVDDSQLPKDRFSAERLKGVDSTLKIQPAELGDSAVYLCASSSGGVSAEQYFGPGTRLTVT.

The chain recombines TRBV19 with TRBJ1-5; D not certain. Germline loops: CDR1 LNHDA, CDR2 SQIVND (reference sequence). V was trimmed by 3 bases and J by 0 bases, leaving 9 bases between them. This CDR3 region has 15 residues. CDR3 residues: CASSISGNSNQPQHF. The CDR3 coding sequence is TGTGCCAGTAGTATTTCTGGTAATAGCAATCAGCCCCAGCATTTT. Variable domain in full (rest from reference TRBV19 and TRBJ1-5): DGGITQSPKYLFRKEGQNVTLSCEQNLNHDAMYWYRQDPGQGLRLIYYSQIVNDFQKGDIAEGYSVSREKKESFPLTVTSAQKNPTAFYLCASSISGNSNQPQHFGDGTRLSIL.

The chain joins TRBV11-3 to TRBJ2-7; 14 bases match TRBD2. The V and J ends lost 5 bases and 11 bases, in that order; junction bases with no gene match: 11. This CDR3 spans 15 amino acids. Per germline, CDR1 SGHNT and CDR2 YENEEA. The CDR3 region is CASSLGTSGSERKYF. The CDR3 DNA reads TGTGCCAGCAGCCTTGGGACTAGCGGGAGTGAGCGGAAGTACTTC. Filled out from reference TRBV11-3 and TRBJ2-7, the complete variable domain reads EAGVVQSPRYKIIEKKQPVAFWCNPISGHNTLYWYLQNLGQGPELLIRYENEEAVDDSQLPKDRFSAERLKGVDSTLKIQPAELGDSAVYLCASSLGTSGSERKYFGPGTRLTVT.

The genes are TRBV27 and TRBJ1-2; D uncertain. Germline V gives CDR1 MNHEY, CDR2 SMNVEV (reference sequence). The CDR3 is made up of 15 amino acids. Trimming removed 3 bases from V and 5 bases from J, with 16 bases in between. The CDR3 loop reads CASSFLNTLGYGYTF. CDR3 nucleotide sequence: TGTGCCAGCAGTTTCTTGAACACCCTTGGGTATGGCTACACCTTC.

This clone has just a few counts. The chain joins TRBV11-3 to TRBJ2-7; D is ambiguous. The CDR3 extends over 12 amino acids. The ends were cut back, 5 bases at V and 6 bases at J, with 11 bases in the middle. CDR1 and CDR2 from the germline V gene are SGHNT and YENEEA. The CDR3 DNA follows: TGTGCCAGCAGCGACACATCATCCGAGCAGTACTTC. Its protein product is CASSDTSSEQYF.

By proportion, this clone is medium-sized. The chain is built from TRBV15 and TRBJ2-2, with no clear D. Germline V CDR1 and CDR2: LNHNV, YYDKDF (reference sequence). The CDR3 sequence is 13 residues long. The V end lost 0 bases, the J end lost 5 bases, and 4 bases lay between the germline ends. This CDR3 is CATSRDRTGELFF. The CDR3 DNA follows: TGTGCCACCAGCAGAGATAGAACCGGGGAGCTGTTTTTT. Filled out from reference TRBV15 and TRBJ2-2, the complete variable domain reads DAMVIQNPRYQVTQFGKPVTLSCSQTLNHNVMYWYQQKSSQAPKLLFHYYDKDFNNEADTPDNFQSRRPNTSFCFLDIRSPGLGDTAMYLCATSRDRTGELFFGEGSRLTVL.

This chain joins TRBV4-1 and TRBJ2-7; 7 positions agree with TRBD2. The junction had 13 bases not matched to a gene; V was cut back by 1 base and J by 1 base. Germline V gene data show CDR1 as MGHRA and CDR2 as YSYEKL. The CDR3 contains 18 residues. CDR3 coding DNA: TGCGCCAGCAGCCAAGTTTCCGAGCGGGGTTTCGAGTCCTACGAGCAGTACTTC. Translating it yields CASSQVSERGFESYEQYF.